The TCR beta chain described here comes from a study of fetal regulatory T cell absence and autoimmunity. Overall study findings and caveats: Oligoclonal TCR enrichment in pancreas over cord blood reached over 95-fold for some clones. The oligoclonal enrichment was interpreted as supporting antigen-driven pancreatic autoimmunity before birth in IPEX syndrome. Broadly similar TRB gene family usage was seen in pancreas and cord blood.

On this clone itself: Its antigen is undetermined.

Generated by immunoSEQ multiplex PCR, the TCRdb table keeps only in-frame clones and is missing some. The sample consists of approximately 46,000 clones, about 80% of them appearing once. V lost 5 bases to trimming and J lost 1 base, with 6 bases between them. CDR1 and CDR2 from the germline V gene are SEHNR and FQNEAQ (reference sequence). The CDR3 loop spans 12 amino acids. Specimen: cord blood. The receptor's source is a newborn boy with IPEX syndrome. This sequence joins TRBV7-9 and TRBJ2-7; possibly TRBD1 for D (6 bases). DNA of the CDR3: TGTGCCAGCAGCCAGGGGTCCTACGAGCAGTACTTC. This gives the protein CASSQGSYEQYF.